Listed below are T cell receptor beta chains from one sample, sequenced in a study of blood T cell repertoires in COVID-19. TCRdb's table, derived via immunoSEQ multiplex PCR, lists solely in-frame clones and lacks some. This sample has about 81,000 clones, with roughly nine tenths found just once. Specimen: peripheral blood. The receptors come from a woman at least 80 years old with active COVID-19. The CDR3 runs from the conserved cysteine through the conserved F or W. The order of the fields is clone size, D gene, CDR3 length, V gene, J gene, CDR3 DNA, CDR3 protein. A D gene is named only where the DNA matches it firmly. Clone size is given for some rows only: seen once, a few or many times, or a class if the clone is expanded.

size: .
D: TRBD2
length: 20
V: TRBV5-4
J: TRBJ2-2
DNA: TGTGCCAGCAGCTTGGAAAATGGGAGGACTAGCGGGAGACGAACCGGGGAGCTGTTTTTT
CDR3: CASSLENGRTSGRRTGELFF

size: .
D: TRBD1
length: 15
V: TRBV6-5
J: TRBJ2-7
DNA: TGTGCCAGCAGGCCCCCCGGGACAGGTCGTTACGAGCAGTACTTC
CDR3: CASRPPGTGRYEQYF

size: .
D: TRBD1
length: 16
V: TRBV27
J: TRBJ2-1
DNA: TGTGCCAGCAGTTCCCTCCGGGACAGATTAGACAATGAGCAGTTCTTC
CDR3: CASSSLRDRLDNEQFF

size: .
D: TRBD2
length: 17
V: TRBV3-1/TRBV3-2
J: TRBJ2-1
DNA: TGTGCCAGCAGCTCGGGAGCCGGGACTACGCCCTACAATGAGCAGTTCTTC
CDR3: CASSSGAGTTPYNEQFF

size: few
D: .
length: 17
V: TRBV5-5
J: TRBJ2-6
DNA: TGTGCCAGCAGCTTGGCCCCTAGTAATTCTGGGGCCAACGTCCTGACTTTC
CDR3: CASSLAPSNSGANVLTF

size: .
D: TRBD1
length: 15
V: TRBV2
J: TRBJ2-3
DNA: TGTGCCAGTACAGGGGGCAGGTTTGGAGCAGATACGCAGTATTTT
CDR3: CASTGGRFGADTQYF

size: .
D: .
length: 21
V: TRBV6-2/TRBV6-3
J: TRBJ2-4
DNA: TGTGCCAGCAGTTACCCCCTTGGCGGGTTCACTCCTTTCCAAGCCAAAAACATTCAGTACTTC
CDR3: CASSYPLGGFTPFQAKNIQYF

size: .
D: .
length: 16
V: TRBV29-1
J: TRBJ2-5
DNA: TGCAGCGTTGAAGGATGGGAGGAGGGTTCCCAAGAGACCCAGTACTTC
CDR3: CSVEGWEEGSQETQYF

size: .
D: .
length: 14
V: TRBV28
J: TRBJ2-7
DNA: TGTGCCAGCAGTTTTTCTGTTTTCCCCTACGAGCAGTACTTC
CDR3: CASSFSVFPYEQYF

size: .
D: .
length: 14
V: TRBV4-3
J: TRBJ2-7
DNA: TGCGCCAGCAGCCAAGGCGGTAGCCTCTACGAGCAGTACTTC
CDR3: CASSQGGSLYEQYF

size: .
D: .
length: 12
V: TRBV30
J: TRBJ2-3
DNA: TGTGCCTCCTCTACCCACACAGATACGCAGTATTTT
CDR3: CASSTHTDTQYF

size: .
D: .
length: 12
V: TRBV29-1
J: TRBJ2-5
DNA: TGCAGCGTTTCCCAGAACCAAGAGACCCAGTACTTC
CDR3: CSVSQNQETQYF

size: .
D: .
length: 18
V: TRBV3-1/TRBV3-2
J: TRBJ2-2
DNA: TGTGCCAGCAGCTCTACGGGTACTAGCCAATACGACACCGGGGAGCTGTTTTTT
CDR3: CASSSTGTSQYDTGELFF

size: .
D: TRBD1
length: 14
V: TRBV7-8
J: TRBJ2-7
DNA: TGTGCCAGCACCCCCTGGACAGGGACCTACGAGCAGTACTTC
CDR3: CASTPWTGTYEQYF

size: .
D: .
length: 16
V: TRBV5-1
J: TRBJ2-1
DNA: TGCGCCAGCAGCTTGGGTCCGGGAGAATCCTACAATGAGCAGTTCTTC
CDR3: CASSLGPGESYNEQFF

size: .
D: TRBD1
length: 15
V: TRBV7-6
J: TRBJ2-7
DNA: TGTGCCAGCAGCTTAGAAACCGGGACAGGGAGAGAGCAGTACTTC
CDR3: CASSLETGTGREQYF

size: .
D: .
length: 15
V: TRBV27
J: TRBJ1-6
DNA: TGTGCCAGCAGAGTCGGGGACACGAGGCTGCGTCCCCTCCACTTT
CDR3: CASRVGDTRLRPLHF

size: once
D: TRBD1
length: 14
V: TRBV7-2
J: TRBJ2-2
DNA: TGTGCCAGCACCCGGGACAGGGGTAACGGGGAGCTGTTTTTT
CDR3: CASTRDRGNGELFF

size: .
D: .
length: 13
V: TRBV7-2
J: TRBJ2-7
DNA: TGTGCCAGCAGCTTAGCTGGGGGGAACGAGCAGTACTTC
CDR3: CASSLAGGNEQYF

size: few
D: .
length: 14
V: TRBV10-3
J: TRBJ2-2
DNA: TGTGCCATAAACCCGAGGGAAAGCACCGGGGAGCTGTTTTTT
CDR3: CAINPRESTGELFF

size: .
D: TRBD1
length: 16
V: TRBV9
J: TRBJ2-7
DNA: TGTGCCAGCAGCTTGGTCCCCGGGACAGGGTATTCCGAGCAGTACTTC
CDR3: CASSLVPGTGYSEQYF